The clone carrying this T cell receptor beta chain came up a few times. This sample is part of a study of T-cell reconstitution after alpha-beta-depleted transplantation in children. Researchers prepared the TCRbeta library using unique molecular identifiers, the study reports. TCRdb itself ran the PCR reads through MiXCR, one entry per CDR3 protein. The profile shows hundreds of thousands of distinct CDR3 sequences, around 17% of them singletons. The CDR3 loop spans 14 amino acids. The germline V gene has CDR1 ENHRY and CDR2 SYGVKD. The ends were cut back, 3 bases at V and 7 bases at J, with 13 bases in the middle.

The source material was PBMCs from the stem cell graft donor, sampled from the stem cell graft. The chain employs TRBV10-3 and TRBJ2-4; the D gene is possibly TRBD1 (6 bases). This TCR was sampled from a human donor who donated a stem cell graft to a child with acute myeloid leukemia. Here the CDR3 reads CAISEVKGHNIQYF. The DNA of the CDR3 is TGTGCCATCAGTGAAGTAAAGGGACACAACATTCAGTACTTC.